The 20 T cell receptor beta chains in this list originate from one sample, sequenced in a study of blood T cell repertoires in COVID-19 (dated by TCRdb to 2020 to 2021). Library preparation was by the immunoSEQ multiplex PCR assay. The source is immuneACCESS, and TCRdb retained only in-frame sequences with V and J called. Part of the clones is not carried over; for the studies checked, unresolved V genes explain less than half of this, and the remainder is unexplained. For this sample there are 20,000 to 25,000 clones; roughly 90% appear just once. The leading ten clones occupy roughly 6.4% of the sample. The sequenced material came from peripheral blood. These receptors originate from a human donor in a cohort sampled during active COVID-19.

The chain has TRBV6-1 and TRBJ2-2; D may be TRBD2 (6 bases). Germline-derived CDR1 and CDR2 are MNHNS and SASEGT. The CDR3 loop spans 16 amino acids. Trimming removed 4 bases from V and 7 bases from J, with 19 bases in between. The CDR3, as DNA: TGTGCCAGCAGTGCGTACCTCCAGGGAGGCGGCGGGGAGCTGTTTTTT. Translation: CASSAYLQGGGGELFF.

This rearrangement joins TRBV5-4 to TRBJ1-4; the match to TRBD1 covers 7 bases. Trimming took 3 bases from V and 8 from J; bases not matched to a gene: 10. The CDR3 is 15 residues long. Germline CDR1 and CDR2: SGHNT and YYREEE (reference sequence). The CDR3 nucleotides are TGTGCCAGCAGCTACCGACAGGGAAAAAAGGAAAAACTGTTTTTT. Its translation is CASSYRQGKKEKLFF.

The chain has TRBV3-1 (or the pseudogene TRBV3-2) and TRBJ1-1; D is possibly TRBD1 (5 bases). The ends were cut back, 6 bases at V and 11 bases at J, with 19 bases in the middle. In germline, CDR1 is LGHDT, CDR2 YNNKEL (reference sequence). The CDR3 is 13 residues long. The CDR3 reads CASSHRSGGEAFF. CDR3 DNA: TGTGCCAGCAGTCACCGGTCGGGGGGAGAGGCTTTCTTT.

The chain has TRBV6-5 and TRBJ1-1; possibly TRBD1 for D (5 bases). Trimming removed 8 bases from V and 1 base from J, with 8 bases in between. CDR3 length: 12 residues. Germline-derived CDR1 and CDR2 are MNHEY and SVGAGI. The CDR3 DNA is TGTGCCAGCGGGGCTGCGAACACTGAAGCTTTCTTT. Amino acids: CASGAANTEAFF.

J is TRBJ2-2 and V is TRBV4-1; TRBD2 agrees at 7 bases. CDR3 length: 16 amino acids. V was pared by 1 base and J by 6 bases, with 8 bases of the junction left unmatched. Germline V gene data show CDR1 as MGHRA and CDR2 as YSYEKL. The CDR3 reads CASSQGLAKKAGELFF. The CDR3 bases are TGCGCCAGCAGCCAAGGACTAGCCAAAAAGGCCGGGGAGCTGTTTTTT.

V is TRBV6-6 and J is TRBJ1-2, with D possibly TRBD1 on 6 matching bases. From germline, CDR1 is MNHNY and CDR2 SVGAGI (reference sequence). V lost 6 bases, J lost 1 base, and 12 bases lay in between. The CDR3 loop spans 14 amino acids. CDR3 in DNA: TGTGCCAGCAGGCCAGGACAGAATAACTATGGCTACACCTTC. It specifies CASRPGQNNYGYTF.

The CDR3 region is CASSLTGGIEEKLFF. DNA of the CDR3: TGTGCCAGCAGCTTAACAGGGGGCATTGAAGAAAAACTGTTTTTT. The gene calls are TRBV7-9 and TRBJ1-4; 9 bases map to TRBD1. The CDR3 has 15 amino acids. J was trimmed by 8 bases and V by 2 bases; bases with no gene match: 6. The germline CDR1 and CDR2 sequences are SEHNR and FQNEAQ (reference sequence).

The chain links TRBV9 to TRBJ2-7, with D possibly matching TRBD1 (5 bases). The V and J ends lost 4 bases and 1 base respectively, with 12 bases between them. CDR3 length equals 14 residues. Germline V gene lookup returns CDR1 SGDLS and CDR2 YYNGEE. This chain's CDR3 is CASSPRTRSYEQYF. CDR3 nucleotides: TGTGCCAGCAGCCCTCGGACAAGATCCTACGAGCAGTACTTC.

The chain is built from TRBV18 and TRBJ2-7; D gene unclear. Per germline, CDR1 KGHSH and CDR2 LQKENI. This CDR3 is built from 14 residues. With 3 bases removed from V and 3 bases from J, the gap between germline ends came to 12 bases. The CDR3 protein is CASSPFDTGYEQYF. The CDR3 nucleotides are TGTGCCAGCTCACCTTTCGATACCGGCTACGAGCAGTACTTC.

This rearrangement joins TRBV20-1 to TRBJ1-2; 10 positions match TRBD1. Per the germline V gene, CDR1 is DFQATT and CDR2 is SNEGSKA (reference sequence). Trimming took 8 bases from V and 10 from J; bases not matched to a gene: 7. The CDR3 loop spans 11 amino acids. The CDR3 bases are TGCAGTCCCGACAGGGGGCGACCCTACACCTTC. It codes for CSPDRGRPYTF.

The chain uses TRBV11-2 and TRBJ2-1; 7 bases align to TRBD2. The germline gives CDR1 SGHAT, CDR2 FQNNGV. J was trimmed by 5 bases and V by 11 bases; bases with no gene match: 9. This CDR3 spans 13 amino acids. The CDR3 region has the DNA TGTGCCTTCAGGGCGGGAGCGAACAATGAGCAGTTCTTC. Protein sequence: CAFRAGANNEQFF.

The rearrangement uses TRBV12-3 or TRBV12-4 and TRBJ1-1; TRBD1 is a possible D gene (6 bases). The CDR3 contains 13 residues. Trimming removed 6 bases from V and 0 bases from J, with 8 bases in between. The CDR3 reads CASRDSLNTEAFF. In DNA, the CDR3 is TGTGCCAGCAGGGACAGCTTGAACACTGAAGCTTTCTTT.

V is TRBV3-1 (or the pseudogene TRBV3-2) and J is TRBJ2-2, with 10 bases aligning to TRBD2. The CDR3 extends over 17 amino acids. The J segment lost 2 bases and the V segment lost 4 bases, leaving 7 bases of the junction unmatched. Germline assignment: CDR1 LGHDT and CDR2 YNNKEL (reference sequence). The CDR3 DNA reads as TGTGCCAGCAGCCCGGCACTAGCGGGACTTAACACCGGGGAGCTGTTTTTT. Amino acids: CASSPALAGLNTGELFF.

V usage is TRBV19 and J usage is TRBJ2-3; tentatively, D is TRBD1 (5 bases). Looked up from germline, CDR1 is LNHDA and CDR2 is SQIVND (reference sequence). V lost 4 bases, J lost 5 bases, and 16 bases lay in between. The CDR3 totals 15 residues. CDR3 sequence: CASSTQGQGRDTQYF. CDR3 DNA: TGTGCCAGTAGTACCCAAGGGCAGGGAAGAGATACGCAGTATTTT.

The chain links TRBV2 to TRBJ2-2; tentatively, D is TRBD2 (6 bases). This CDR3 region has 16 residues. CDR1 is SNHLY and CDR2 is FYNNEI in the germline V gene. Trimming removed 6 bases from V and 2 bases from J, with 16 bases in between. In nucleotides, the CDR3 is TGTGCCAGCAGAAATACCGGGACTGCAAACACCGGGGAGCTGTTTTTT. It specifies CASRNTGTANTGELFF.

The chain joins TRBV25-1 to TRBJ2-3, with 7 bases that match TRBD2. J was trimmed by 7 bases and V by 10 bases; bases with no gene match: 8. CDR1 and CDR2 (germline): MGHDK, SYGVNS. The CDR3 loop spans 12 amino acids. CDR3 amino acids: CATGTTSHTQYF. As DNA, the CDR3 is TGTGCCACTGGGACTACTTCACATACGCAGTATTTT.

The rearrangement joins TRBV6-5 to TRBJ1-2; a possible D gene is TRBD1 (5 bases). Germline V gene lookup returns CDR1 MNHEY and CDR2 SVGAGI. This CDR3 is 14 amino acids long. With 0 bases removed from V and 4 bases from J, the gap between germline ends came to 9 bases. CDR3: CASSYSNRLYGYTF. The DNA of the CDR3 is TGTGCCAGCAGTTACTCTAACAGGCTCTATGGCTACACCTTC.

The rearrangement uses TRBV9 and TRBJ1-2; possible D gene TRBD1, 5 bases. The germline V gene encodes CDR1 SGDLS and CDR2 YYNGEE. V was shortened by 4 bases and J by 2 bases, with 12 bases between the two germline ends. The CDR3 has 14 amino acids. The CDR3 sequence is CASSPRGENYGYTF. In nucleotides, the CDR3 is TGTGCCAGCAGCCCCCGGGGGGAGAACTATGGCTACACCTTC.

This clone was observed a few times. V usage is TRBV11-2 and J usage is TRBJ2-2; a weak D match, TRBD1 (6 bases). Germline V CDR1 and CDR2: SGHAT, FQNNGV. V was trimmed by 4 bases and J by 7 bases, leaving 16 bases between them. The CDR3 extends over 15 amino acids. The CDR3 nucleotides are TGTGCCAGCAGCTCCCCAGGGGAATTCGGCGGGGAGCTGTTTTTT. Translating it yields CASSSPGEFGGELFF.

CDR3 sequence: CASSLLSGENYEQYF. For the CDR3, the DNA is TGTGCCAGCAGCCTGCTTAGTGGAGAAAACTACGAGCAGTACTTC. V usage is TRBV28 and J usage is TRBJ2-7, with D uncertain. CDR1 is MDHEN, CDR2 SYDVKM, per germline. The CDR3 consists of 15 residues. The V gene lost 6 bases and the J gene lost 3 bases, with 18 bases spanning the gap.